This T cell receptor (beta chain) was documented in a study of T cells in Graves' hyperthyroidism and ophthalmopathy. Overall study findings and caveats: Most thyroid clonotypes that were expanded above 0.001 also turned up in blood.

At least ten counts were recorded for this clonotype. Its specificity is unknown. CDR1 and CDR2 from the germline V gene are DFQATT and SNEGSKA (reference sequence). V lost 2 bases and J lost 2, with 12 bases in between. The CDR3 consists of 15 residues. Regions amplified from RNA transcripts were the TCR beta CDR3 regions. The TCR CDR3 first-round RT-PCR relied on the HTBI primer set. Each CDR3 protein gets one entry after TCRdb re-called the multiplex PCR reads with MiXCR. This sample yields roughly 170,000 distinct CDR3 sequences, of which 15% to 20% are seen a single time; approximately 28% belongs to the top ten.

The source is a woman between 50 and 59 years old with Graves' hyperthyroidism. Material: blood. The V gene is TRBV20-1, the J gene TRBJ1-4, with D perhaps TRBD1 (6 bases). The CDR3 loop is CSARQGLRTNEKLFF. CDR3 in DNA: TGCAGTGCTAGACAGGGGCTTCGGACTAATGAAAAACTGTTTTTT.